This passage covers 6 T cell receptor beta chains from one sample sequenced in a study of shared T cell receptors in the human thymus. Some clones are missing from TCRdb's copy, which holds only in-frame ones; the method was immunoSEQ multiplex PCR. Altogether over 650,000 clones are present, around 87% being singletons, with the ten largest covering over 0.008%. These sequences were also reported in another study, on human thymus T cells.

The sample taken for sequencing was thymocytes. The source is a boy less than two years old with a congenital heart defect.

This sequence joins TRBV2 and TRBJ1-5; tentative D call: TRBD1 (5 bases). V dropped 8 bases and J dropped 8 bases, with 19 bases sitting between them. The CDR3 length is 14 residues. Germline V gives CDR1 SNHLY, CDR2 FYNNEI. CDR3 sequence (DNA): TGTGCCAGCCGGTTTGGGGCTGACTCGGAGCCCCAGCATTTT. This translates into CASRFGADSEPQHF.

The gene calls are TRBV11-2 and TRBJ2-7; possibly TRBD1 for D (5 bases). Germline CDR1 reads SGHAT; CDR2 reads FQNNGV. This CDR3 has 16 amino acids. Trimming shortened V by 5 bases and J by 7 bases, and 24 bases separated the two germline ends. CDR3 nucleotide sequence: TGTGCCAGCAGCCCAACGTTGACTCAGGGATCTGTGGAGCAGTACTTC. Translation gives CASSPTLTQGSVEQYF.

The rearrangement uses TRBV29-1 and TRBJ2-3, with D perhaps matching TRBD2 (5 bases). With 3 bases removed from V and 1 base from J, the gap between germline ends came to 17 bases. This CDR3 contains 16 residues. Germline-derived CDR1 and CDR2 are SQVTM and ANQGSEA. The CDR3: CSVEGPEGGGTDTQYF. The CDR3 nucleotides are TGCAGCGTTGAGGGCCCCGAGGGTGGTGGCACAGATACGCAGTATTTT.

On this clone itself: Distinct nucleotide sequences in the sample also encode this CDR3. The chain employs TRBV5-1 and TRBJ2-7; 8 bases are a match to TRBD1. Germline values: CDR1 SGHRS, CDR2 YFSETQ. The junction had 6 bases not matched to a gene; V was cut back by 4 bases and J by 3 bases. CDR3 length: 14 residues. In DNA form, the CDR3 reads TGCGCCAGCAGCCCAGGACAGGGCAACTACGAGCAGTACTTC. This encodes CASSPGQGNYEQYF.

The gene calls are TRBV28 and TRBJ1-1; D gene ambiguous. This CDR3 is 11 amino acids long. Germline CDR1 and CDR2: MDHEN and SYDVKM. The CDR3 here is CGARVGTEAFF. The CDR3 DNA follows: TGTGGAGCCCGGGTGGGCACTGAAGCTTTCTTT.

The chain couples TRBV6-1 to TRBJ2-7; 12 bases line up with TRBD1. V was clipped by 5 bases and J by 2 bases; unmatched bases: 10. This CDR3 region has 17 residues. CDR1 and CDR2 from the germline V gene are MNHNS and SASEGT. CDR3 protein: CASSKGTGGTLPYEQYF. DNA of the CDR3: TGTGCCAGCAGTAAAGGGACAGGGGGCACACTCCCCTACGAGCAGTACTTC.